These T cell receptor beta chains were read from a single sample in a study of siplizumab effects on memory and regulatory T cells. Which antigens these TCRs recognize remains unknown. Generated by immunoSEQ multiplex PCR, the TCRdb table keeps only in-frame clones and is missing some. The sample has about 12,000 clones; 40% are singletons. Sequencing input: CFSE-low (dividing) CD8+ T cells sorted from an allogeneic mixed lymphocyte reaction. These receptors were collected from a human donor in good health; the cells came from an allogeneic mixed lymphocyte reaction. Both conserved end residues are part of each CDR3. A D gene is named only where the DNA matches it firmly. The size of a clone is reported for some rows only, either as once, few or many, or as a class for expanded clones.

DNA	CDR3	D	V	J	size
TGTGCCAGCAGCTTGGCCCTGGGGTCGAACACTGAAGCTTTCTTT	CASSLALGSNTEAFF	-	TRBV13	TRBJ1-1	medium-sized
TGTGCCAGCAGCTTAGATACCCCGGGGGATAGGGATGAGCAGTTCTTC	CASSLDTPGDRDEQFF	-	TRBV11-3	TRBJ2-1	few
TGCGCCAGCAGCCTAGGACGGGGGAGCTCCTACAATGAGCAGTTCTTC	CASSLGRGSSYNEQFF	-	TRBV4-1	TRBJ2-1	-
TGTGCCAGCAGTTTTGCAGGGCTTGCTCAGCCCCAGCATTTT	CASSFAGLAQPQHF	-	TRBV27	TRBJ1-5	-
TGTGCCAGCAGTTTTGGGATTTCCTACGAGCAGTACTTC	CASSFGISYEQYF	-	TRBV6-5	TRBJ2-7	-
TGTGCCAGCAGTTTAATAGGCGAGTATAATTCACCCCTCCACTTT	CASSLIGEYNSPLHF	-	TRBV27	TRBJ1-6	-
TGTGCCTGGAGTGCGTCGGCGCTGGGGGAGCAGTACTTC	CAWSASALGEQYF	-	TRBV30	TRBJ2-5	-
TGTGCCAGCAGCCCTGCGACTAGCGGGTTGGGCATGATCCAAGAGACCCAGTACTTC	CASSPATSGLGMIQETQYF	TRBD2	TRBV4-2	TRBJ2-5	medium-sized
TGTGCCAGCAGCTTGGAAGGTCGCGGGGTGACAGATACGCAGTATTTT	CASSLEGRGVTDTQYF	-	TRBV5-5	TRBJ2-3	-
TGTGCCAGCAGTGATCCGCGTTTCGATAGCAATCAGCCCCAGCATTTT	CASSDPRFDSNQPQHF	-	TRBV2	TRBJ1-5	-
TGCAGCGTCGAACAGGGTGTGCTTCTCTACAATGAGCAGTTCTTC	CSVEQGVLLYNEQFF	-	TRBV29-1	TRBJ2-1	few
TGTGCCAGCAGTAACTACAATGAGCAGTTCTTC	CASSNYNEQFF	-	TRBV6-1	TRBJ2-1	-
TGTGCCAGCTTGGGACAGGGATCCTACGAGCAGTACTTC	CASLGQGSYEQYF	TRBD1	TRBV7-8	TRBJ2-7	-
TGTGCCAGCAGCTCTAGCCCAGGGGGCGGGGGCTACACCTTC	CASSSSPGGGGYTF	TRBD1	TRBV7-9	TRBJ1-2	medium-sized
TGTGCCATCAGTGTAACGACCGTCGATACGCAGTATTTT	CAISVTTVDTQYF	-	TRBV10-3	TRBJ2-3	medium-sized
TGTGCCAGCAGCCAAGCCCTGGGGGAGAATGAGCAGTTCTTC	CASSQALGENEQFF	-	TRBV4-2	TRBJ2-1	-
TGTGCCAGCAGAGGGACCGGGACAGCCAACACTGAAGCTTTCTTT	CASRGTGTANTEAFF	TRBD1	TRBV27	TRBJ1-1	few
TGTGCCAGCAGCTTAGTGGTGGCTAGCGGGCAGTTCTTC	CASSLVVASGQFF	TRBD2	TRBV7-6	TRBJ2-1	few
TGTGCCAGCAGCTTGGCCGTGGCCGATGAAAAACTGTTTTTT	CASSLAVADEKLFF	-	TRBV5-6	TRBJ1-4	few
TGTGCCAGCAGCACCTCGCTCAATGAGCAGTTCTTC	CASSTSLNEQFF	-	TRBV7-9	TRBJ2-1	-
TGTGCCTGGACAGGGTTGGACTACGAGCAGTACTTC	CAWTGLDYEQYF	-	TRBV30	TRBJ2-7	medium-sized
TGCGCCAGCAGCCAAGATCCTGCTAGCGGCAAAGAGACCCAGTACTTC	CASSQDPASGKETQYF	TRBD2	TRBV4-1	TRBJ2-5	few
TGTGCCAGCAGTTTACAGGGGGGTTCTCTCTATGGCTACACCTTC	CASSLQGGSLYGYTF	TRBD1	TRBV27	TRBJ1-2	many
TGTGCCAGCAGCTTCCGGGGGGGCACAGATACGCAGTATTTT	CASSFRGGTDTQYF	TRBD2	TRBV7-6	TRBJ2-3	-
TGTGCCAGCAGTTCCCTGACAGGGGGCACTGAAGCTTTCTTT	CASSSLTGGTEAFF	TRBD1	TRBV6-6	TRBJ1-1	-
TGTGCTAGTGGTTTGGGACCACAGGGCCCTCCCTACGAGCAGTACTTC	CASGLGPQGPPYEQYF	-	TRBV12-5	TRBJ2-7	medium-sized
TGTGCCAGCAGTGAAGGTTACGAGCAGTACTTC	CASSEGYEQYF	-	TRBV6-1	TRBJ2-7	medium-sized
TGTGCCAGCAGCTTAGGGACAGGGCCGCTTGACAGGTTGAACACTGAAGCTTTCTTT	CASSLGTGPLDRLNTEAFF	TRBD1	TRBV11-3	TRBJ1-1	few
TGTGCCAGTAGTATGGGCCGGGGGGGCTACGAGCAGTACTTC	CASSMGRGGYEQYF	TRBD2	TRBV19	TRBJ2-7	medium-sized
TGCAGCGTTTTTACATACGAGCAGTACTTC	CSVFTYEQYF	-	TRBV29-1	TRBJ2-7	few
TGTGCCAGCAGCGAGATCAGGGGCCTCTATGGCTACACCTTC	CASSEIRGLYGYTF	-	TRBV5-5	TRBJ1-2	few
TGTGCCAGTAGTATCCAGGGGAGCTACGAGCAGTACTTC	CASSIQGSYEQYF	-	TRBV19	TRBJ2-7	medium-sized
TGTGCCATCGGACTAGCGGGAGGGGCCTACGAGCAGTACTTC	CAIGLAGGAYEQYF	TRBD2	TRBV6-1	TRBJ2-7	-
TGTGCCAGCAGTGAAAGGGCTAGCGGGAGTACAGATACGCAGTATTTT	CASSERASGSTDTQYF	TRBD2	TRBV2	TRBJ2-3	-
TGCGCCAGCAGTGATGGCGGGAGGGGGGAGACCCAGTACTTC	CASSDGGRGETQYF	TRBD2	TRBV10-2	TRBJ2-5	-
TGTGCCAGCAGCTTAAGGGGACAGGGCTCCTACGAGCAGTACTTC	CASSLRGQGSYEQYF	TRBD1	TRBV13	TRBJ2-7	-
TGTGCCAGCACTTCGGGTGGACCCGAGCAGTACTTC	CASTSGGPEQYF	-	TRBV27	TRBJ2-7	medium-sized
TGTGCCAGCAGCCTAGCCAGGAACACCGGGGAGCTGTTTTTT	CASSLARNTGELFF	-	TRBV5-4	TRBJ2-2	-
TGCGCCAGCAGCTCCGCCGGGGAGCTGTTTTTT	CASSSAGELFF	-	TRBV5-1	TRBJ2-2	-
TGTGCCAGCAGCCGAAGGGAGACAGGGCGAACTGAAAAACTGTTTTTT	CASSRRETGRTEKLFF	TRBD1	TRBV27	TRBJ1-4	-
TGCGCCAGCAGCCAACCAACCGGGACAAGCTACGAGCAGTACTTC	CASSQPTGTSYEQYF	-	TRBV4-3	TRBJ2-7	-
TGTGCCAGCAGTTACCCCGCGGCAGGGAGGCACGAGCAGTACTTC	CASSYPAAGRHEQYF	-	TRBV6-5	TRBJ2-7	few
TGCGCCAGCAGCCAAGGGTGGGGCGCAGATACGCAGTATTTT	CASSQGWGADTQYF	-	TRBV4-1	TRBJ2-3	-
TGTGCCAGCAGCATAACAGGGGGGAACACTGAAGCTTTCTTT	CASSITGGNTEAFF	TRBD1	TRBV27	TRBJ1-1	few
TGTGCCAGTAGTCACCACGCTCAAGAGACCCAGTACTTC	CASSHHAQETQYF	-	TRBV19	TRBJ2-5	few
TGCGCCAGCAGCCAAGGGACAGGCATCTACAATGAGCAGTTCTTC	CASSQGTGIYNEQFF	TRBD1	TRBV4-1	TRBJ2-1	-